What follows are 9 T cell receptor beta chains derived from one specimen sequenced in a study of blood T cells in healthy people across ages. Sample-barcoded 5' priming and a J-beta primer mix drove a second PCR of about 6 to 11 cycles. Each CDR3 protein is one row after TCRdb ran MiXCR on the 5' RACE reads. Of 650,000 to 800,000 distinct CDR3 sequences in the sample, around 43% were seen once. The specimen was blood. Receptors were obtained from a man between 60 and 75 years old in good health.

The chain has TRBV4-1 and TRBJ1-5, with D unclear. V lost 0 bases and J 0 bases, leaving 6 bases between the germline ends. The CDR3 extends over 15 amino acids. CDR1 MGHRA and CDR2 YSYEKL come from the germline V gene. The CDR3 spells CASSQEWSSNQPQHF. The CDR3 nucleotides read TGCGCCAGCAGCCAAGAATGGAGTAGCAATCAGCCCCAGCATTTT.

A word on this clonotype: The CDR3 does not close with the conserved phenylalanine or tryptophan, likely indicating a read error. CDR3 DNA sequence: TGCAGCGCTCTCCCACAGAGGCGCTACGAGCAGTACATC. This sequence encodes CSALPQRRYEQYI. The V call is TRBV29-1, the J call TRBJ2-4; D not certain. The tail of the sequence fits TRBJ2-7 better, so the J call may be wrong. The CDR3 spans 13 residues. The V gene's germline CDR1 is SQVTM and CDR2 ANQGSEA.

J is TRBJ2-6 and V is TRBV20-1; D may be TRBD2 (6 bases). The CDR3 totals 15 residues. The V and J ends lost 1 base and 4 bases respectively, with 11 bases between them. Germline CDR1 reads DFQATT; CDR2 reads SNEGSKA (reference sequence). CDR3 loop: CSARGDREGANVLTF. In nucleotides, the CDR3 is TGCAGTGCTAGAGGAGATCGGGAGGGGGCCAACGTCCTGACTTTC.

J is TRBJ1-2 and V is TRBV29-1, with 9 bases matching TRBD1. The CDR3 totals 14 residues. Trimming took 5 bases from V and 4 from J; bases not matched to a gene: 8. Germline V CDR1 and CDR2: SQVTM, ANQGSEA. The CDR3 here is CSVSGWGQGYGYTF. CDR3 bases: TGCAGCGTTTCTGGTTGGGGACAGGGCTATGGCTACACCTTC. The full variable domain, in which reference TRBV29-1 and TRBJ1-2 provide the parts outside the CDR3, is SAVISQKPSRDICQRGTSLTIQCQVDSQVTMMFWYRQQPGQSLTLIATANQGSEATYESGFVIDKFPISRPNLTFSTLTVSNMSPEDSSIYLCSVSGWGQGYGYTFGSGTRLTVV.

This clonotype was observed a few times. The CDR3 DNA reads TGTGCCAGCAGCCCAATGTCGGGTTTGGTCTATGGCTACACCTTC. As protein: CASSPMSGLVYGYTF. This chain uses TRBV7-2 with TRBJ1-2; the D is unclear. The V and J ends lost 5 bases and 4 bases respectively, with 17 bases between them. In germline, CDR1 is SGHTA, CDR2 FQGNSA. The CDR3 sequence is 15 residues long.

The chain has TRBV12-3 or TRBV12-4 and TRBJ2-3; 11 nucleotides agree with TRBD2. V was clipped by 6 bases and J by 6 bases; unmatched bases: 2. The CDR3 has 13 residues. This chain's CDR3 is CASRLAGDDTQYF. In DNA form, the CDR3 reads TGTGCCAGCAGACTAGCGGGGGATGATACGCAGTATTTT.

The chain recombines TRBV7-9 with TRBJ2-7; no definite D call. V was clipped by 0 bases and J by 0 bases, with 15 bases between them. CDR3 size: 17 residues. Germline loops: CDR1 SEHNR, CDR2 FQNEAQ (reference sequence). CDR3: CASSLAIETVRSYEQYF. The DNA for the CDR3 is TGTGCCAGCAGCTTAGCGATTGAGACGGTGCGCTCCTACGAGCAGTACTTC.

The chain links TRBV18 to TRBJ1-1; D unclear. With 2 bases removed from V and 6 bases from J, the gap between germline ends came to 13 bases. This CDR3 has 14 residues. Germline V gives CDR1 KGHSH, CDR2 LQKENI. CDR3 nucleotides: TGTGCCAGCTCACCAGCATTTTTTAACTCTGAAGCTTTCTTT. Amino acid sequence: CASSPAFFNSEAFF. The full variable domain, in which reference TRBV18 and TRBJ1-1 provide the parts outside the CDR3, is NAGVMQNPRHLVRRRGQEARLRCSPMKGHSHVYWYRQLPEEGLKFMVYLQKENIIDESGMPKERFSAEFPKEGPSILRIQQVVRGDSAAYFCASSPAFFNSEAFFGQGTRLTVV.

There are many counts of this clonotype. Given a much more abundant clone one base away, this may be a read error. The chain uses TRBV5-1 and TRBJ2-5; 8 bases align to TRBD2. This CDR3 region has 16 residues. V dropped 1 base and J dropped 11; count of bases not matched to a gene: 16. Germline V lookup: CDR1 SGHRS, CDR2 YFSETQ. The CDR3 nucleotides read TGCGCCAGCAGCTTGAGTTCGGGGGGGGGATTCAATGAGCAGTACTTC. It encodes CASSLSSGGGFNEQYF.